Below, 21 T cell receptor beta chains from the same sample are listed, as sequenced in a study of shared clonotypes between healthy human individuals. The protocol was immunoSEQ multiplex PCR, while the TCRdb copy is restricted to in-frame clones and leaves out a portion. The repertoire holds around 1,900,000 clones, 90% to 95% seen once, with about 1.7% in the top ten. Positively selected for CCR7, the CD45RO-negative cells used as naive CD8 cells excluded terminally differentiated effector memory CD45RA+ cells. What was sequenced was naive CD8+ T cells from PBMCs. Receptor source: a man aged 18 to 29 in good health. Some clones in this sample may be carry-over from other donors' samples.

The V and J genes are TRBV5-4 and TRBJ2-5; D remains ambiguous. The V gene lost 0 bases and the J gene lost 2 bases, with 5 bases spanning the gap. Germline V gives CDR1 SGHNT, CDR2 YYREEE (reference sequence). The CDR3 runs 13 residues. This CDR3 reads CASSLALQETQYF. CDR3 DNA sequence: TGTGCCAGCAGCTTGGCTCTTCAAGAGACCCAGTACTTC.

This chain uses TRBV19 with TRBJ1-2, with D possibly being TRBD1 (5 bases). Trimming shortened V by 7 bases and J by 4 bases, and 13 bases separated the two germline ends. Germline V lookup: CDR1 LNHDA, CDR2 SQIVND (reference sequence). This CDR3 spans 13 amino acids. The CDR3 is CASMGGRLYGYTF. CDR3 DNA: TGTGCCAGTATGGGGGGACGTCTCTATGGCTACACCTTC.

The V call is TRBV19, the J call TRBJ1-2, with a tentative D call TRBD1 (6 bases). Trimming stripped 4 bases from V and 4 bases from J, with 13 bases between. CDR1 is LNHDA, CDR2 SQIVND, per germline (reference sequence). The CDR3 runs to 14 residues. Here the CDR3 DNA reads TGTGCCAGTAGTACATGGGACACGAGCTATGGCTACACCTTC. It translates to CASSTWDTSYGYTF.

The chain is built from TRBV19 and TRBJ2-3; possibly TRBD1 for D (6 bases). The CDR3 has 16 amino acids. V was clipped by 6 bases and J by 4 bases, with 20 bases between them. Germline V gives CDR1 LNHDA, CDR2 SQIVND (reference sequence). The CDR3 nucleotides are TGTGCCAGTAGCCCCAGGAGGAACAGGGCCCCAGATACGCAGTATTTT. Its translation is CASSPRRNRAPDTQYF.

This chain uses TRBV28 with TRBJ2-1; D is uncertain. This CDR3 has 16 amino acids. CDR1 and CDR2 from the germline V gene are MDHEN and SYDVKM. The V gene lost 3 bases and the J gene lost 5 bases, with 17 bases spanning the gap. CDR3 region: CASSFGVVLQNNEQFF. CDR3 DNA: TGTGCCAGCAGTTTCGGCGTAGTTCTCCAAAACAATGAGCAGTTCTTC.

The rearrangement links TRBV27 to TRBJ1-1, with D unresolved. V shed 3 bases and J shed 1 base, with 6 bases lying between them. CDR1 and CDR2 from the germline V gene are MNHEY and SMNVEV (reference sequence). This CDR3 region has 13 residues. The CDR3 spells CASSFTANTEAFF. In nucleotides, the CDR3 is TGTGCCAGCAGTTTTACAGCGAACACTGAAGCTTTCTTT.

The chain recombines TRBV19 with TRBJ1-1; D remains ambiguous. This CDR3 region has 15 residues. The germline CDR1 and CDR2 sequences are LNHDA and SQIVND (reference sequence). V gave up 1 base and J gave up 1 base, with 10 bases separating them. This CDR3 reads CASSIARRGNTEAFF. As DNA, the CDR3 is TGTGCCAGTAGTATAGCCCGGCGGGGGAACACTGAAGCTTTCTTT. Filled out from reference TRBV19 and TRBJ1-1, the complete variable domain reads DGGITQSPKYLFRKEGQNVTLSCEQNLNHDAMYWYRQDPGQGLRLIYYSQIVNDFQKGDIAEGYSVSREKKESFPLTVTSAQKNPTAFYLCASSIARRGNTEAFFGQGTRLTVV.

This clone was detected only once. The chain employs TRBV19 and TRBJ2-2; 8 nucleotides line up with TRBD1. Germline values: CDR1 LNHDA, CDR2 SQIVND (reference sequence). The V and J ends lost 4 bases and 5 bases, in that order; junction bases with no gene match: 12. CDR3 length: 17 residues. CDR3 DNA sequence: TGTGCCAGTAGTACATCCTCAGGACAGGGTTGGACCGGGGAGCTGTTTTTT. Amino acid sequence: CASSTSSGQGWTGELFF.

This clone has just a few counts. The chain uses TRBV18 and TRBJ2-1, with 9 positions matching TRBD1. Per the germline V gene, CDR1 is KGHSH and CDR2 is LQKENI. CDR3 length: 15 residues. V lost 3 bases to trimming and J lost 8 bases; unmatched junction nucleotides: 8. This chain's CDR3 is CASSPPDRGTHEQFF. CDR3 bases: TGTGCCAGCTCACCCCCGGACAGGGGCACCCATGAGCAGTTCTTC.

On this clone itself: The sample contains more than one DNA sequence encoding this CDR3. The rearrangement links TRBV4-3 to TRBJ2-1, with D hard to call. Germline values: CDR1 LGHNA, CDR2 YSLEER. This CDR3 has 15 amino acids. Trimming removed 1 base from V and 2 bases from J, with 9 bases in between. The CDR3 DNA reads as TGCGCCAGCAGCCAAGGTTCGGGCGCCTACAATGAGCAGTTCTTC. This translates into CASSQGSGAYNEQFF.

CDR3 nucleotide sequence: TGCGCCAGCAGCCTCGGACCTAACGAAGAGACCCAGTACTTC. Residues: CASSLGPNEETQYF. The chain is built from TRBV4-1 and TRBJ2-5; D unresolved. V was trimmed by 4 bases and J by 3 bases, leaving 12 bases between them. There are 14 residues in the CDR3. Germline loops: CDR1 MGHRA, CDR2 YSYEKL.

In the case of this clone: Its ends do not fully match the called genes, so a read error is possible. The J gene is TRBJ2-7, the V gene TRBV6-1; TRBD1 agrees at 8 bases. Per the germline V gene, CDR1 is MNHNS and CDR2 is SASEGT. The CDR3 has 14 amino acids. The CDR3 here is CASREGQGSYEQYF. CDR3 bases: TGTGCCAGCAGAGAAGGACAGGGCTCCTACGAGCAGTACTTC.

The rearrangement links TRBV4-1 to TRBJ1-1; D perhaps matches TRBD1 (5 bases). CDR3 size: 15 residues. Looked up from germline, CDR1 is MGHRA and CDR2 is YSYEKL. The V end lost 4 bases, the J end lost 3 bases, and 15 bases lay between the germline ends. CDR3 sequence reads: CASSLPVQDYTEAFF. The CDR3, as DNA: TGCGCCAGCAGCCTCCCCGTACAGGACTACACTGAAGCTTTCTTT.

V is TRBV10-3 and J is TRBJ2-1; D uncertain. Trimming cost V 0 bases and J 4 bases, with 13 bases left between them. CDR3 length: 16 residues. CDR1 is ENHRY, CDR2 SYGVKD, per germline. The chain's CDR3 is CAISESVDAFYNEQFF. The CDR3 nucleotides read TGTGCCATCAGTGAGTCCGTCGACGCCTTTTACAATGAGCAGTTCTTC.

This chain joins TRBV15 and TRBJ2-1; D remains unclear. The germline V gene has CDR1 LNHNV and CDR2 YYDKDF (reference sequence). The germline V and J ends were trimmed by 7 bases and 1 base, with 5 bases remaining between them. This CDR3 is 12 amino acids long. The CDR3 is CATNPSYNEQFF. The CDR3, as DNA: TGTGCCACCAATCCATCCTACAATGAGCAGTTCTTC. Combining the CDR3 with reference TRBV15 and TRBJ2-1 gives the whole variable domain DAMVIQNPRYQVTQFGKPVTLSCSQTLNHNVMYWYQQKSSQAPKLLFHYYDKDFNNEADTPDNFQSRRPNTSFCFLDIRSPGLGDTAMYLCATNPSYNEQFFGPGTRLTVL.

This chain links TRBV2 with TRBJ2-2, with 12 bases lining up with TRBD2. Germline CDR1 and CDR2: SNHLY and FYNNEI. The CDR3 is 17 amino acids. V lost 3 bases and J lost 3; bases outside the gene matches: 5. The CDR3 sequence: CASSDLAGGPYTGELFF. CDR3 coding DNA: TGTGCCAGCAGTGACCTAGCGGGAGGGCCATACACCGGGGAGCTGTTTTTT.

Regarding this clone: A read error may account for a junction end that differs from germline. The gene calls are TRBV6-5 and TRBJ2-1; TRBD2 agrees at 10 bases. The CDR3 has 14 amino acids. From germline, CDR1 is MNHEY and CDR2 SVGAGI. The CDR3 loop reads CASSYTYSGTSEIF. The DNA for the CDR3 is TGTGCCAGCAGTTACACGTACAGCGGGACTAGCGAGATCTTC.

The gene calls are TRBV14 and TRBJ2-5; weak D call: TRBD1 (5 bases). Between the trimmed V and J ends, which lost 0 bases and 5 bases, there was a span of 13 bases. The CDR3 consists of 15 residues. The germline V gene encodes CDR1 SGHDN and CDR2 FVKESK. The CDR3 DNA reads TGTGCCAGCAGCCAAGAGGAAGGGGTCTATGAGACCCAGTACTTC. Translation gives CASSQEEGVYETQYF. Full variable domain (rest looked up from reference TRBV14 and TRBJ2-5): EAGVTQFPSHSVIEKGQTVTLRCDPISGHDNLYWYRRVMGKEIKFLLHFVKESKQDESGMPNNRFLAERTGGTYSTLKVQPAELEDSGVYFCASSQEEGVYETQYFGPGTRLLVL.

This chain links TRBV5-8 with TRBJ2-3; 10 bases fit TRBD2. V lost 4 bases and J lost 6; bases outside the gene matches: 11. This CDR3 has 16 amino acids. Germline V gene data show CDR1 as SGHTS and CDR2 as YDEGEE. The CDR3 sequence is CASSLWTSGPRDTQYF. DNA of the CDR3: TGTGCCAGCAGCCTTTGGACTAGCGGTCCGAGGGATACGCAGTATTTT.

This clone was seen more than once but under ten times. The chain is built from TRBV28 and TRBJ2-1; maybe TRBD2 (6 bases). The germline V and J ends were trimmed by 6 bases and 2 bases, with 14 bases remaining between them. Germline lookup yields CDR1 MDHEN and CDR2 SYDVKM. The CDR3 covers 15 residues. The CDR3 DNA is TGTGCCAGCAGCGAGATAGCGGACCCCTACAATGAGCAGTTCTTC. Protein product: CASSEIADPYNEQFF. Complete variable domain (other parts from reference TRBV28 and TRBJ2-1): DVKVTQSSRYLVKRTGEKVFLECVQDMDHENMFWYRQDPGLGLRLIYFSYDVKMKEKGDIPEGYSVSREKKERFSLILESASTNQTSMYLCASSEIADPYNEQFFGPGTRLTVL.

CDR3 DNA sequence: TGTGCCAGCGCGGTGACAGCCTACAATGAGCAGTTCTTC. This sequence encodes CASAVTAYNEQFF. The chain uses TRBV27 and TRBJ2-1, with D tentatively TRBD1 (5 bases). This CDR3 comprises 13 residues. V was clipped by 8 bases and J by 2 bases, with 10 bases between them. Germline CDR1 is MNHEY and CDR2 is SMNVEV (reference sequence).